A single sample gave rise to the 11 T cell receptor beta chains below, sequenced in a study of chemoradiotherapy in HPV16-positive cancers. Sequencing was performed with immunoSEQ multiplex PCR; in TCRdb, only in-frame clones are kept and a portion is missing. This table has fewer than 25,000 clones, 70% to 90% appearing once. This specimen was blood, taken from a patient who underwent chemoradiotherapy. These receptors all stem from a human donor with HPV-associated anogenital cancer.

The J gene is TRBJ1-2, the V gene TRBV29-1, with 9 bases identical to TRBD1. CDR1 and CDR2 from the germline V gene are SQVTM and ANQGSEA. The CDR3 is made up of 14 amino acids. J gave up 8 bases and V 6 bases, and 13 bases lay outside the gene matches. The CDR3 DNA follows: TGCAGCGTGGACGGTCCGGGACAGGGAGAGGGCTACACCTTC. As protein: CSVDGPGQGEGYTF. The full variable domain, rest sourced from reference TRBV29-1 and TRBJ1-2, is SAVISQKPSRDICQRGTSLTIQCQVDSQVTMMFWYRQQPGQSLTLIATANQGSEATYESGFVIDKFPISRPNLTFSTLTVSNMSPEDSSIYLCSVDGPGQGEGYTFGSGTRLTVV.

Here the CDR3 reads CASIFTLQETQYF. In DNA form, the CDR3 reads TGTGCCAGCATTTTTACGCTACAAGAGACCCAGTACTTC. The V and J genes are TRBV2 and TRBJ2-5; D gene ambiguous. This CDR3 comprises 13 residues. V lost 7 bases and J 2 bases, leaving 11 bases between the germline ends. The germline gives CDR1 SNHLY, CDR2 FYNNEI.

The count of this clone is one. V is TRBV5-1 and J is TRBJ1-5, with 10 bases matching TRBD1. The V and J ends lost 3 bases and 4 bases, in that order; junction bases with no gene match: 4. The CDR3 loop spans 15 amino acids. Germline CDR1 is SGHRS and CDR2 is YFSETQ. CDR3 in DNA: TGCGCCAGCAGCTCGACAGGGGGCGCGAATCAGCCCCAGCATTTT. Translated, it gives CASSSTGGANQPQHF.

As DNA, the CDR3 is TGTGCCAGCAGCTTAAACACTGGGAGATCAACTAATGAAAAACTGTTTTTT. Residues: CASSLNTGRSTNEKLFF. The chain links TRBV7-8 to TRBJ1-4, with no clear D. CDR3 length: 17 amino acids. Trimming cost V 2 bases and J 0 bases, with 13 bases left between them. Germline assignment: CDR1 SGHVS and CDR2 FQNEAQ.

The count of this clone is one. The J gene is TRBJ1-2, the V gene TRBV6-5; 7 bases line up with TRBD1. The germline CDR1 and CDR2 sequences are MNHEY and SVGAGI. The CDR3 spans 16 residues. With V trimmed by 0 bases and J by 3 bases, 7 bases remained unmatched. CDR3 sequence reads: CASSYSNGGTDYGYTF. CDR3 sequence (DNA): TGTGCCAGCAGTTACTCGAACGGCGGGACAGACTATGGCTACACCTTC.

The chain has TRBV5-1 and TRBJ2-2, with TRBD2 identical over 11 bases. Germline CDR1 SGHRS, CDR2 YFSETQ. There are 16 residues in the CDR3. With 4 bases clipped from V and 6 bases from J, the junction kept 8 bases outside the gene matches. The CDR3 DNA reads TGCGCCAGCAGCGGGATAGCGGGGGGGCCGGCCGGGGAGCTGTTTTTT. Residues: CASSGIAGGPAGELFF.

This rearrangement joins TRBV4-1 to TRBJ2-5; a weak D match, TRBD1 (5 bases). Germline CDR1 and CDR2: MGHRA and YSYEKL. V was pared by 0 bases and J by 3 bases, with 11 bases between. This CDR3 contains 15 residues. CDR3 nucleotides: TGCGCCAGCAGCCAAGACAGGGAAGGTGAAGAGACCCAGTACTTC. This sequence encodes CASSQDREGEETQYF.

The CDR3, as DNA: TGTGCCAGCAGTGATATAGGACTGGGACCCACAGATACGCAGTATTTT. Its translation: CASSDIGLGPTDTQYF. V usage is TRBV6-1 and J usage is TRBJ2-3; the D call may be TRBD1 or TRBD2 (5 bases each). Trimming took 3 bases from V and 2 from J, leaving 15 bases between them. CDR1 and CDR2 (germline): MNHNS, SASEGT. The CDR3 is 16 amino acids.

The chain carries TRBV11-3 and TRBJ2-3; TRBD1 agrees at 8 bases. The germline gives CDR1 SGHNT, CDR2 YENEEA. The ends lost 1 base at V and 6 bases at J; junction bases unmatched: 6. CDR3 length equals 15 residues. CDR3 sequence reads: CASSLGSGGQDTQYF. The CDR3, as DNA: TGTGCCAGCAGCTTAGGGTCAGGGGGCCAGGATACGCAGTATTTT.

CDR3 protein: CASSPVRGETQYF. CDR3 coding DNA: TGTGCCAGCAGCCCCGTCCGGGGGGAGACCCAGTACTTC. The chain joins TRBV7-8 to TRBJ2-5, with a tentative D call TRBD2 (6 bases). The germline V gene has CDR1 SGHVS and CDR2 FQNEAQ. The germline V and J ends were trimmed by 5 bases and 5 bases, with 12 bases remaining between them. CDR3 length: 13 residues.

The chain joins TRBV27 to TRBJ1-2; 7 nucleotides agree with TRBD1. The V and J ends lost 7 bases and 7 bases, in that order; junction bases with no gene match: 15. The germline V gene encodes CDR1 MNHEY and CDR2 SMNVEV (reference sequence). The CDR3 covers 15 residues. This chain's CDR3 is CASNPGRDRSGGYTF. CDR3 DNA: TGTGCCAGCAACCCTGGACGGGACAGATCAGGTGGCTACACCTTC.